One sample yielded the 15 T cell receptor beta chains listed below, sequenced in a study of blood T cell repertoires in COVID-19. Profiled with immunoSEQ multiplex PCR; TCRdb holds only in-frame clones, not every one. The sample yields 390,000 or so clones, roughly nine tenths seen once. The sample was peripheral blood. All receptors come from a woman aged 25 to 39 with COVID-19, enrolled during active disease.

The chain links TRBV6-2 or TRBV6-3 to TRBJ2-5; the match to TRBD1 covers 8 bases. The CDR3 has 14 residues. Per the germline V gene, CDR1 is MNHEY and CDR2 is SVGEGT. Unmatched junction bases numbered 7, after V lost 6 bases and J lost 4 bases. CDR3 sequence: CASSPGQGPETQYF. The CDR3 nucleotides are TGTGCCAGCAGCCCCGGACAGGGCCCAGAGACCCAGTACTTC.

The rearrangement uses TRBV30 and TRBJ1-3, with no clear D. The CDR3 has 15 residues. The germline V gene encodes CDR1 GTSNPN and CDR2 SVGIG (reference sequence). The ends were cut back, 4 bases at V and 0 bases at J, with 13 bases in the middle. This CDR3 is CAWNEVTSSGNTIYF. DNA of the CDR3: TGTGCCTGGAACGAGGTGACGAGCTCTGGAAACACCATATATTTT.

This sequence joins TRBV19 and TRBJ1-4; weak D call: TRBD1 (5 bases). Germline V gene sequence: CDR1 LNHDA, CDR2 SQIVND (reference sequence). With 3 bases removed from V and 1 base from J, the gap between germline ends came to 12 bases. The CDR3 spans 16 residues. In DNA, the CDR3 is TGTGCCAGTAGTATGGGCAGGGAAGGAACTAATGAAAAACTGTTTTTT. Protein: CASSMGREGTNEKLFF.

The gene calls are TRBV6-7 and TRBJ2-7; unclear D gene. TRBV6-7 is an ORF; its function is uncertain. Trimming removed 0 bases from V and 5 bases from J, with 14 bases in between. The CDR3 length is 15 residues. The CDR3 reads CASSYSSGRSHEQYV. CDR3 DNA sequence: TGTGCCAGCAGTTACTCATCCGGCAGGTCCCACGAGCAGTACGTC.

The chain uses TRBV19 and TRBJ1-1, with D maybe TRBD1 (6 bases). The CDR3 consists of 13 residues. V was trimmed by 8 bases and J by 0 bases, leaving 10 bases between them. Germline V gene lookup returns CDR1 LNHDA and CDR2 SQIVND (reference sequence). The chain's CDR3 is CASAGTLNTEAFF. DNA for the CDR3: TGTGCCAGTGCAGGGACACTGAACACTGAAGCTTTCTTT.

The rearrangement uses TRBV4-3 and TRBJ2-7; 7 positions agree with TRBD2. CDR1 and CDR2 from the germline V gene are LGHNA and YSLEER. CDR3 length: 15 amino acids. V lost 4 bases, J lost 7 bases, and 13 bases stayed unmatched. CDR3 bases: TGCGCCAGCAGCCCTACAACCCGGGGGGTGGGGGAGCAGTACTTC. Encoded protein: CASSPTTRGVGEQYF.

This clone is a singleton in its sample. The chain employs TRBV9 and TRBJ1-2; D gene ambiguous. V was clipped by 3 bases and J by 5 bases, with 11 bases between them. This CDR3 spans 13 amino acids. Germline values: CDR1 SGDLS, CDR2 YYNGEE. The CDR3 DNA follows: TGTGCCAGCAGCGGGGGTTCGGGATATGGCTACACCTTC. It specifies CASSGGSGYGYTF. Complete variable domain (other parts from reference TRBV9 and TRBJ1-2): DSGVTQTPKHLITATGQRVTLRCSPRSGDLSVYWYQQSLDQGLQFLIQYYNGEERAKGNILERFSAQQFPDLHSELNLSSLELGDSALYFCASSGGSGYGYTFGSGTRLTVV.

The V and J genes are TRBV18 and TRBJ1-1; 8 bases match TRBD1. The V and J ends lost 1 base and 0 bases, in that order; junction bases with no gene match: 4. Germline CDR1 KGHSH, CDR2 LQKENI. The CDR3 length is 16 residues. The CDR3 DNA reads as TGTGCCAGCTCACCACGCGGACAGGGATTGAACACTGAAGCTTTCTTT. Protein: CASSPRGQGLNTEAFF.

The rearrangement uses TRBV11-2 and TRBJ1-1; 8 bases map to TRBD1. Germline V lookup: CDR1 SGHAT, CDR2 FQNNGV. The CDR3 is 14 residues long. V lost 5 bases, J lost 4 bases, and 6 bases stayed unmatched. The CDR3: CASSLLTGATEAFF. In DNA form, the CDR3 reads TGTGCCAGCAGCCTACTGACAGGGGCCACTGAAGCTTTCTTT.

The chain employs TRBV7-2 and TRBJ2-7; 8 positions match TRBD1. Germline lookup yields CDR1 SGHTA and CDR2 FQGNSA. The junction had 7 bases not matched to a gene; V was cut back by 5 bases and J by 4 bases. CDR3 size: 14 residues. The CDR3 protein is CASSPGGFAYEQYF. In nucleotides, the CDR3 is TGTGCCAGCAGCCCAGGGGGCTTTGCGTACGAGCAGTACTTC. The full variable domain, completed using reference TRBV7-2 and TRBJ2-7, is GAGVSQSPSNKVTEKGKDVELRCDPISGHTALYWYRQSLGQGLEFLIYFQGNSAPDKSGLPSDRFSAERTGGSVSTLTIQRTQQEDSAVYLCASSPGGFAYEQYFGPGTRLTVT.

This chain uses TRBV3-1 (or the pseudogene TRBV3-2) with TRBJ1-3; D unclear. V dropped 4 bases and J dropped 4 bases, with 8 bases sitting between them. In germline, CDR1 is LGHDT, CDR2 YNNKEL (reference sequence). The CDR3 has 13 amino acids. For the CDR3, the DNA is TGTGCCAGCAGCCTAGTACTCGGAAACACCATATATTTT. Translating it yields CASSLVLGNTIYF.

This rearrangement joins TRBV27 to TRBJ1-4; perhaps TRBD1 as D (6 bases). Germline CDR1 reads MNHEY; CDR2 reads SMNVEV (reference sequence). The V gene lost 4 bases and the J gene lost 0 bases, with 9 bases spanning the gap. The CDR3 loop spans 15 amino acids. CDR3 in amino acids: CASSSQGATNEKLFF. The CDR3 coding sequence is TGTGCCAGCAGTTCACAGGGTGCAACTAATGAAAAACTGTTTTTT. Drawing the rest from reference TRBV27 and TRBJ1-4, the complete variable domain is EAQVTQNPRYLITVTGKKLTVTCSQNMNHEYMSWYRQDPGLGLRQIYYSMNVEVTDKGDVPEGYKVSRKEKRNFPLILESPSPNQTSLYFCASSSQGATNEKLFFGSGTQLSVL.

The chain combines TRBV19 with TRBJ1-5, with no clear D. The V gene lost 5 bases and the J gene lost 5 bases, with 16 bases spanning the gap. Germline assignment: CDR1 LNHDA and CDR2 SQIVND (reference sequence). This CDR3 spans 15 amino acids. This CDR3 reads CASSPEGRYYQPQHF. CDR3 DNA: TGTGCCAGTAGTCCCGAGGGTCGTTACTATCAGCCCCAGCATTTT.

The chain is built from TRBV28 and TRBJ2-7; 11 bases match TRBD2. This CDR3 is built from 16 residues. The V gene's germline CDR1 is MDHEN and CDR2 SYDVKM. The trim removed 4 bases at V and 2 bases at J, leaving 7 bases unmatched. CDR3 DNA sequence: TGTGCCAGCAGTTCCCCGGGACTAGCGGACCCCTACGAGCAGTACGTC. It translates to CASSSPGLADPYEQYV.

The CDR3 DNA reads TGTGCCAGCAGTTTAACGGCGGTTCCTTATGGCTACACCTTC. Residues: CASSLTAVPYGYTF. The chain is built from TRBV28 and TRBJ1-2; D is uncertain. Trimming removed 2 bases at V and 5 bases at J, with 12 bases between. Germline CDR1 MDHEN, CDR2 SYDVKM. CDR3 length equals 14 residues.